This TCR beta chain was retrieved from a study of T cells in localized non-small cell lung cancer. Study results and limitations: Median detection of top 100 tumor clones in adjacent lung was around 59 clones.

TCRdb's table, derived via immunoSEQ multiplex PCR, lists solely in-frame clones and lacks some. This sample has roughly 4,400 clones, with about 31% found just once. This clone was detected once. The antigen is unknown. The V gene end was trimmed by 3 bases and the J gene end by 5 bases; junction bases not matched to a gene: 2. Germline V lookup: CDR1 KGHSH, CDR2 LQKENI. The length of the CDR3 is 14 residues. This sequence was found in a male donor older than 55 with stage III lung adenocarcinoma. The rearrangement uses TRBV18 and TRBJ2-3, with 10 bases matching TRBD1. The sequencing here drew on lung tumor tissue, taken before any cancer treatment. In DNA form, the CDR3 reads TGTGCCAGCTCACCGACAGGGGGCATAGATACGCAGTATTTT. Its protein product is CASSPTGGIDTQYF.